The next 7 T cell receptor beta chains were all read from a single sample in a study of blood T cell repertoires in COVID-19. Using immunoSEQ multiplex PCR, the repertoire was profiled, and TCRdb retains in-frame clones only, with some absent. The table lists under 200,000 clones, about 83% of them singletons. Sample: peripheral blood. The receptors were sampled from a man between 60 and 75 years old with acute or convalescent COVID-19.

This clone has a handful of counts. The chain joins TRBV5-6 to TRBJ2-2, with 7 positions matching TRBD1. With V trimmed by 4 bases and J by 1 base, 4 bases remained unmatched. Germline V CDR1 and CDR2: SGHDT, YYEEEE. The length of the CDR3 is 15 residues. The CDR3 is CASSPTGLNTGELFF. CDR3 in DNA: TGTGCCAGCAGCCCGACAGGGTTGAACACCGGGGAGCTGTTTTTT.

The chain is built from TRBV5-1 and TRBJ2-5; D ambiguous. CDR1 is SGHRS and CDR2 is YFSETQ in the germline V gene. Trimming removed 0 bases from V and 5 bases from J, with 14 bases in between. The CDR3 loop spans 15 amino acids. The CDR3 nucleotides read TGCGCCAGCAGCTTGGCCAAAGCTCCCCACGAGACCCAGTACTTC. This encodes CASSLAKAPHETQYF.

V is TRBV5-1 and J is TRBJ1-1, with D possibly TRBD1 on 6 matching bases. This CDR3 is 15 amino acids long. The germline CDR1 and CDR2 sequences are SGHRS and YFSETQ. Trimming shortened V by 4 bases and J by 2 bases, and 15 bases separated the two germline ends. The CDR3: CASSGMGARNTEAFF. CDR3 DNA sequence: TGCGCCAGCAGCGGGATGGGGGCGCGAAACACTGAAGCTTTCTTT. The whole variable domain, filled in from reference TRBV5-1 and TRBJ1-1, reads KAGVTQTPRYLIKTRGQQVTLSCSPISGHRSVSWYQQTPGQGLQFLFEYFSETQRNKGNFPGRFSGRQFSNSRSEMNVSTLELGDSALYLCASSGMGARNTEAFFGQGTRLTVV.

The chain carries TRBV12-3 or TRBV12-4 and TRBJ2-5; D ambiguous. V lost 3 bases to trimming and J lost 5 bases, with 10 bases between them. The CDR3 extends over 13 amino acids. CDR3 loop: CASSFPLGETQYF. For the CDR3, the DNA is TGTGCCAGCAGTTTCCCCCTCGGGGAGACCCAGTACTTC.

This chain uses TRBV19 with TRBJ2-1; TRBD1 might be the D (7 bases). Trimming removed 3 bases from V and 0 bases from J, with 15 bases in between. The CDR3 runs to 17 residues. From germline, CDR1 is LNHDA and CDR2 SQIVND (reference sequence). CDR3: CASSIGQAGGSYNEQFF. CDR3 nucleotides: TGTGCCAGTAGTATCGGACAGGCCGGGGGCTCCTACAATGAGCAGTTCTTC.

The chain employs TRBV4-3 and TRBJ2-3, with a tentative D call TRBD2 (6 bases). CDR1 and CDR2 from the germline V gene are LGHNA and YSLEER. This CDR3 comprises 15 residues. Trimming took off 0 bases at V and 1 base at J, with 8 bases between the two ends. The CDR3 loop reads CASSQDGGGTDTQYF. The DNA for the CDR3 is TGCGCCAGCAGCCAAGACGGGGGAGGCACAGATACGCAGTATTTT.

The chain joins TRBV11-2 to TRBJ2-2; D remains ambiguous. Per the germline V gene, CDR1 is SGHAT and CDR2 is FQNNGV. CDR3 length equals 14 residues. Trimming took off 0 bases at V and 5 bases at J, with 7 bases between the two ends. As DNA, the CDR3 is TGTGCCAGCAGCTTAGATCGTAGAACCGGGGAGCTGTTTTTT. Translated: CASSLDRRTGELFF.